This T cell receptor beta chain is drawn from a study of T-cell reconstitution after alpha-beta-depleted transplantation in children. General study findings and limits: For some patients, TCRbeta diversity was high at day 60 because of recipient T cells and thymic progenitors that survived. It was reported that alpha-beta T cells came from several hundred expanded graft clones (about two months after transplant). Newly produced T cells mostly accounted for T-cell counts and diversity one year post-transplant.

With regard to this clonotype: As yet, its antigen is unknown.

The TCRbeta library incorporated unique molecular identifiers. TCRdb re-called the PCR reads with MiXCR, one entry per CDR3 protein. The repertoire holds about 580,000 distinct CDR3 sequences, with under 25% as singletons. The length of the CDR3 is 15 residues. Deletions cut 6 bases from V and 1 base from J, with 17 bases between. The V gene's germline CDR1 is DFQATT and CDR2 SNEGSKA (reference sequence). Sequenced material: PBMCs, mostly from graft donor cells, taken 360 days after TCRalphabeta/CD19-depleted stem cell transplant. The chain joins TRBV20-1 to TRBJ2-3; TRBD2 is a possible D gene (7 bases). The clonotype originates from a boy younger than two who had a stem cell transplant for acute myeloid leukemia, so the T cells may come from the graft donor. CDR3 loop: CSAPATGGRTDTQYF. The DNA for the CDR3 is TGCAGTGCCCCCGCAACGGGGGGCCGCACAGATACGCAGTATTTT.